The 7 T cell receptor beta chains below all came from one sample that was sequenced in a study of T cells in Graves' hyperthyroidism and ophthalmopathy. What was amplified from RNA transcripts were TCR beta CDR3 regions. First-round RT-PCR of the TCR CDR3 relied on the HTBI primer set. TCRdb reanalysed the multiplex PCR reads using MiXCR and keeps one entry per CDR3 protein. Among about 640,000 distinct CDR3 sequences listed, under 25% were seen once. The sequencing sample was made of blood. All receptors come from a man younger than 40 with Graves' ophthalmopathy.

The genes are TRBV11-2 and TRBJ2-1; maybe TRBD2 (6 bases). The CDR3 has 14 residues. V was pared by 1 base and J by 7 bases, with 11 bases between. The germline V gene encodes CDR1 SGHAT and CDR2 FQNNGV. The CDR3 nucleotides are TGTGCCAGCAGCTTAGTAAGGAGGGCAAATGAGCAGTTCTTC. Translated: CASSLVRRANEQFF.

This clonotype was observed many times. The chain joins TRBV28 to TRBJ2-1; TRBD2 agrees at 10 bases. Germline CDR1 is MDHEN and CDR2 is SYDVKM. V dropped 1 base and J dropped 1; count of bases not matched to a gene: 1. CDR3 length: 16 amino acids. The CDR3 here is CASSLSSGRSYNEQFF. The CDR3 region has the DNA TGTGCCAGCAGTTTATCTAGCGGGAGATCCTACAATGAGCAGTTCTTC.

V usage is TRBV27 and J usage is TRBJ1-2; no clear D. V gave up 6 bases and J gave up 4 bases, with 18 bases separating them. The CDR3 runs to 15 residues. Germline V gene sequence: CDR1 MNHEY, CDR2 SMNVEV (reference sequence). The CDR3, as DNA: TGTGCCAGCAGCCCATCCCGAATCAAGGGCTATGGCTACACCTTC. As protein: CASSPSRIKGYGYTF.

This clonotype was picked up many times. This chain joins TRBV3-1 and TRBJ2-7; tentatively, D is TRBD1 (6 bases). Germline V CDR1 and CDR2: LGHDT, YNNKEL (reference sequence). V was cut by 3 bases and J by 0 bases, with 12 bases left in between. CDR3 length equals 15 residues. The DNA of the CDR3 is TGTGCCAGCAGCCACCCCGGACAGTCCTCCTACGAGCAGTACTTC. Protein: CASSHPGQSSYEQYF.

The table lists this clonotype with a few counts. The rearrangement joins TRBV19 to TRBJ2-5, with D possibly matching TRBD1 (7 bases). Trimming cost V 0 bases and J 6 bases, with 14 bases left between them. Germline values: CDR1 LNHDA, CDR2 SQIVND (reference sequence). The CDR3 spans 15 residues. Here the CDR3 reads CASSIDSQGRQTQYF. The CDR3 region has the DNA TGTGCCAGTAGTATAGATTCACAGGGGAGGCAGACCCAGTACTTC.

This clonotype was detected many times. This chain connects TRBV5-1 to TRBJ1-2, with 7 bases matching TRBD1. With 4 bases clipped from V and 7 bases from J, the junction kept 10 bases outside the gene matches. Per germline, CDR1 SGHRS and CDR2 YFSETQ. The CDR3 runs to 14 residues. DNA of the CDR3: TGCGCCAGCAGCCCTCAGGAGGGGGCGGGTGGCTACACCTTC. Translation: CASSPQEGAGGYTF.

This clonotype was seen more than once but under ten times. V and J are TRBV15 and TRBJ2-5; D not certain. The length of the CDR3 is 12 residues. Trimming stripped 1 base from V and 1 base from J, with 1 base between. Germline CDR1 LNHNV, CDR2 YYDKDF (reference sequence). The CDR3 nucleotides are TGTGCCACCAGCAGAGTCCAAGAGACCCAGTACTTC. It encodes CATSRVQETQYF.